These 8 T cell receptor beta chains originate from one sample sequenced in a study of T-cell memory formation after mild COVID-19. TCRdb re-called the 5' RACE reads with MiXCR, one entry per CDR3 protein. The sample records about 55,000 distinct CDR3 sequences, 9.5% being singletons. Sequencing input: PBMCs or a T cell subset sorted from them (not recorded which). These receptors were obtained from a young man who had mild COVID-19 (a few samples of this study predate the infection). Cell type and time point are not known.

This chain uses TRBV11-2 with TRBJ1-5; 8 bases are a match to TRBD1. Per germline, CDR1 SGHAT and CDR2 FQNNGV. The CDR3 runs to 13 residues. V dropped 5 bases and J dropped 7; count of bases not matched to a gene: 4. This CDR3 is CASSLYRGQPQHF. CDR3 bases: TGTGCCAGCAGCCTCTACAGGGGGCAGCCCCAGCATTTT.

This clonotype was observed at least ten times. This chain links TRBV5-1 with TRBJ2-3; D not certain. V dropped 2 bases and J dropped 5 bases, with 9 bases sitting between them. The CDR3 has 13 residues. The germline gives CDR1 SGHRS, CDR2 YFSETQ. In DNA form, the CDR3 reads TGCGCCAGCAGCTTCGAGCAAAAAGATACGCAGTATTTT. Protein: CASSFEQKDTQYF.

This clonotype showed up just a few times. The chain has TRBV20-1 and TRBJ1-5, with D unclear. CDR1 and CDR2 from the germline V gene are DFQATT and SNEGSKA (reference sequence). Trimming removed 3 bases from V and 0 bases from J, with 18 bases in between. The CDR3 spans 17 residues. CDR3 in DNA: TGCAGTGCTAGTAGGGTCCGGGCTTCTTATAGCAATCAGCCCCAGCATTTT. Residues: CSASRVRASYSNQPQHF.

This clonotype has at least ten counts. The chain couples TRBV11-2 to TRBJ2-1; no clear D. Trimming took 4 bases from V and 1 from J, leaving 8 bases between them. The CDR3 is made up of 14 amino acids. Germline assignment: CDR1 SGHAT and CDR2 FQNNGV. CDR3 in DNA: TGTGCCAGCAGCTCGGGCAGGTCCTACAATGAGCAGTTCTTC. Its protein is CASSSGRSYNEQFF.

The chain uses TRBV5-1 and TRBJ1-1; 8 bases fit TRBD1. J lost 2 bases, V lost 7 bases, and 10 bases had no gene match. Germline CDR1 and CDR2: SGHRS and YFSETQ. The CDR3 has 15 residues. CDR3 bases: TGCGCCAGCGGGGACACCGGGACAGGTAACACTGAAGCTTTCTTT. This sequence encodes CASGDTGTGNTEAFF.

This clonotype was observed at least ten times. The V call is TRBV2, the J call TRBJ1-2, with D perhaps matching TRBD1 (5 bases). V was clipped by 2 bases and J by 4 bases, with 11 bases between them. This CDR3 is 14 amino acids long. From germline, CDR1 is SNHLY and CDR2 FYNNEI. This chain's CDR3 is CASSEQGGAYGYTF. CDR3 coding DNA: TGTGCCAGCAGTGAACAGGGAGGAGCCTATGGCTACACCTTC.

CDR3 DNA: TGTGCCAGCAGCATCCGTCTACAGGGAAGAGGCCAGGAGACCCAGTACTTC. Translation: CASSIRLQGRGQETQYF. The rearrangement joins TRBV7-9 to TRBJ2-5, with D possibly TRBD1 on 6 matching bases. V was pared by 5 bases and J by 5 bases, with 24 bases between. The CDR3 spans 17 residues. Germline lookup yields CDR1 SEHNR and CDR2 FQNEAQ (reference sequence).

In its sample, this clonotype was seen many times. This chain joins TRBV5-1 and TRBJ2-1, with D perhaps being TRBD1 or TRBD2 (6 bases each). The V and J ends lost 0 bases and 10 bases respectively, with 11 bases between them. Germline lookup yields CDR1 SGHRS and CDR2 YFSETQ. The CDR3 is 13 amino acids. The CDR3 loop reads CASSLGGAPEQFF. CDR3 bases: TGCGCCAGCAGCTTGGGGGGGGCCCCGGAGCAGTTCTTC.